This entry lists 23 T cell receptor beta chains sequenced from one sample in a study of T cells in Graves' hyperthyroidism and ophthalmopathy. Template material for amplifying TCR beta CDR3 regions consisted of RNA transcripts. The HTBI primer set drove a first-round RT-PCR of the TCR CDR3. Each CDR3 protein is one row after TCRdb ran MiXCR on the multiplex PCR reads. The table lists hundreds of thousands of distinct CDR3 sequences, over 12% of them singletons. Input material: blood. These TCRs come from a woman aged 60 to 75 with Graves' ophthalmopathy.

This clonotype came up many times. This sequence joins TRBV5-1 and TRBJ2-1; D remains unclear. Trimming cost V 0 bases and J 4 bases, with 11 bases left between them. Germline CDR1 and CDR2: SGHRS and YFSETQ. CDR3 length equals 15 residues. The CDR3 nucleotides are TGCGCCAGCAGCTTGGATCGGGTGATTTACAATGAGCAGTTCTTC. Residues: CASSLDRVIYNEQFF.

The CDR3 DNA is TGTGCCAGCAGCCCCAGGGGAGGTAATTCACCCCTCCACTTT. This codes for CASSPRGGNSPLHF. The chain employs TRBV5-5 and TRBJ1-6; D possibly corresponds to TRBD1 (6 bases). The CDR3 is 14 amino acids. Looked up from germline, CDR1 is SGHKS and CDR2 is YYEKEE (reference sequence). Trimming took 4 bases from V and 6 from J, leaving 11 bases between them.

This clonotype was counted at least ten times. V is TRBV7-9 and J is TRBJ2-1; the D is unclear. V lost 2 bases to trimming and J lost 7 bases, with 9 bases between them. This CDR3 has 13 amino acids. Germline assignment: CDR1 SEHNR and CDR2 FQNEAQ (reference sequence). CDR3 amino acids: CASSLPQENEQFF. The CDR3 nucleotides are TGTGCCAGCAGCTTACCTCAGGAGAATGAGCAGTTCTTC.

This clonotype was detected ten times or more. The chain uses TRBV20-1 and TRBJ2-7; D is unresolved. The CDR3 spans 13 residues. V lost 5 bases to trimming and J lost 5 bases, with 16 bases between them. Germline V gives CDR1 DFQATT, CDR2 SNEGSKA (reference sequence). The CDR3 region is CSAPMGLTNEQYF. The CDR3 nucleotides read TGCAGTGCTCCAATGGGGTTAACCAACGAGCAGTACTTC.

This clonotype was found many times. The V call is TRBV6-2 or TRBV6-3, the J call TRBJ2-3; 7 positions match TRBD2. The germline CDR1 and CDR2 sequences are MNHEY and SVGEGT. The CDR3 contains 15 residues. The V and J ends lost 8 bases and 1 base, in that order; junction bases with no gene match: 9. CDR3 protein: CASGGLVMGTDTQYF. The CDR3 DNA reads TGTGCCAGCGGCGGACTAGTGATGGGCACAGATACGCAGTATTTT.

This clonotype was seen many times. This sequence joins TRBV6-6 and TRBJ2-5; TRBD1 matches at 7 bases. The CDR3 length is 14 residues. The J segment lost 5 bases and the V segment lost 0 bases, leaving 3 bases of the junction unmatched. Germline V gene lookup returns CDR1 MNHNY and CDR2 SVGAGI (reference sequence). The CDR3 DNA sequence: TGTGCCAGCAGTTACTCGAGGGGGCTGGAGACCCAGTACTTC. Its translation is CASSYSRGLETQYF.

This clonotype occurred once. The CDR3 is CAGVGGGTANEQFF. The CDR3 DNA follows: TGCGCCGGCGTTGGGGGAGGAACAGCCAATGAGCAGTTCTTC. The chain links TRBV29-1 to TRBJ2-1, with D tentatively TRBD2 (6 bases). The CDR3 sequence is 14 residues long. Per germline, CDR1 SQVTM and CDR2 ANQGSEA.

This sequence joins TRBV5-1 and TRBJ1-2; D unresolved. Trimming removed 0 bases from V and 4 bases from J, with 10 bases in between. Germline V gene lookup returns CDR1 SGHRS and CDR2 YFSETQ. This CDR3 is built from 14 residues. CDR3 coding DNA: TGCGCCAGCAGCTTGGTTTCGGCCACCTATGGCTACACCTTC. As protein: CASSLVSATYGYTF.

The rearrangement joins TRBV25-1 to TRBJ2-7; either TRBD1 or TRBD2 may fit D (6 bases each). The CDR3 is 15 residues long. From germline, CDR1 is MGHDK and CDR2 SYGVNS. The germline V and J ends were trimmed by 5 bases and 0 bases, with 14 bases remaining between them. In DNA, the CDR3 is TGTGCCAGCAGTCGGGCCGGGGGCCACTCCTACGAGCAGTACTTC. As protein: CASSRAGGHSYEQYF.

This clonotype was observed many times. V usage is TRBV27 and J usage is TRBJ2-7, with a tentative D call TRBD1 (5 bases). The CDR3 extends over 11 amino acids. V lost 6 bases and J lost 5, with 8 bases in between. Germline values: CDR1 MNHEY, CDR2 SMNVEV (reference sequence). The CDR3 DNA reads TGTGCCAGCAGACAGGTCCACGAGCAGTACTTC. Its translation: CASRQVHEQYF.

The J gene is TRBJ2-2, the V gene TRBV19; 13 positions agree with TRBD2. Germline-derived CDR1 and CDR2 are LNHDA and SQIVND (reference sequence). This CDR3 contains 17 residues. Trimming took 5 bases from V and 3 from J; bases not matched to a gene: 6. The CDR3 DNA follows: TGTGCCAGTAGTTCCCGACTAGCGGGAGGCTACACCGGGGAGCTGTTTTTT. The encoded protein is CASSSRLAGGYTGELFF.

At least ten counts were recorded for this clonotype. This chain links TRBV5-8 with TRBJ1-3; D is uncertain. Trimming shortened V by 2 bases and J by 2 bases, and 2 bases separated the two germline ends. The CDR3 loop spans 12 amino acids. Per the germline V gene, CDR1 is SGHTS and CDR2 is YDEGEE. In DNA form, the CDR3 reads TGTGCCAGCAGCTTTCCTGGAAACACCATATATTTT. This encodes CASSFPGNTIYF.

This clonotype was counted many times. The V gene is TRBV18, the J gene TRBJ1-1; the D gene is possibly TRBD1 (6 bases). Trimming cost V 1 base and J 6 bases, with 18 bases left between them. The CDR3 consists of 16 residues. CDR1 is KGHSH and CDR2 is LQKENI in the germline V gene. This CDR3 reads CASSPRTGGVPAEAFF. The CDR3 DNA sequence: TGTGCCAGCTCACCACGTACCGGGGGCGTTCCGGCTGAAGCTTTCTTT. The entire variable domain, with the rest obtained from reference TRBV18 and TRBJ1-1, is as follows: NAGVMQNPRHLVRRRGQEARLRCSPMKGHSHVYWYRQLPEEGLKFMVYLQKENIIDESGMPKERFSAEFPKEGPSILRIQQVVRGDSAAYFCASSPRTGGVPAEAFFGQGTRLTVV.

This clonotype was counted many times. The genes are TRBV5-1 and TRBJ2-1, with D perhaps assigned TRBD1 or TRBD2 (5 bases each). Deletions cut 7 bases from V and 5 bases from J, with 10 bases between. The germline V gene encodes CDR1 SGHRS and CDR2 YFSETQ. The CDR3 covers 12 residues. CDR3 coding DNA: TGCGCCAGCCGGGACGGGAACAATGAGCAGTTCTTC. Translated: CASRDGNNEQFF.

CDR3 loop: CASSIRPDTQYF. DNA for the CDR3: TGTGCCAGTAGTATCCGTCCTGATACGCAGTATTTT. This chain uses TRBV19 with TRBJ2-3, with unresolved D. The CDR3 is 12 amino acids. CDR1 is LNHDA and CDR2 is SQIVND in the germline V gene (reference sequence). The germline V and J ends were trimmed by 3 bases and 6 bases, with 7 bases remaining between them.

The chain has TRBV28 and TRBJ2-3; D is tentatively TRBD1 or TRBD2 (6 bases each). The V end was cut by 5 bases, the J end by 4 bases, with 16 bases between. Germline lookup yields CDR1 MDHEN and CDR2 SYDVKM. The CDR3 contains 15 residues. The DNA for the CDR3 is TGTGCCAGCAGTAGTCCCGGGGGCGGCGCAGATACGCAGTATTTT. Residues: CASSSPGGGADTQYF.

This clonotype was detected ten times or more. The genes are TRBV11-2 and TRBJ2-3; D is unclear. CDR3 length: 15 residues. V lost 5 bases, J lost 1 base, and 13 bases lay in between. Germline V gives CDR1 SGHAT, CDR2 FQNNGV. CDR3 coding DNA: TGTGCCAGCAGCCCAAGCCGCCTCCGCACAGATACGCAGTATTTT. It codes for CASSPSRLRTDTQYF.

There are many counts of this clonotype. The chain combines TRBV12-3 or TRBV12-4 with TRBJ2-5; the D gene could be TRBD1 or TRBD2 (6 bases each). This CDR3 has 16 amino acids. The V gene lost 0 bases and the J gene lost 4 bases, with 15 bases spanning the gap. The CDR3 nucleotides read TGTGCCAGCAGTTTAGCTCCGTGGGGGGCGGGAGAGACCCAGTACTTC. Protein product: CASSLAPWGAGETQYF.

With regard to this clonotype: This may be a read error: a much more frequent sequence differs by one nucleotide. For the CDR3, the DNA is TGCGCCAGCAGCCCGGGACCAGCGGGAGGGCCGGTAAACTACAATGAGCAGTTCTTC. The encoded protein is CASSPGPAGGPVNYNEQFF. The chain carries TRBV5-1 and TRBJ2-1; 10 bases line up with TRBD2. CDR3 length: 19 amino acids. Per germline, CDR1 SGHRS and CDR2 YFSETQ. The V and J ends lost 4 bases and 3 bases, in that order; junction bases with no gene match: 16.

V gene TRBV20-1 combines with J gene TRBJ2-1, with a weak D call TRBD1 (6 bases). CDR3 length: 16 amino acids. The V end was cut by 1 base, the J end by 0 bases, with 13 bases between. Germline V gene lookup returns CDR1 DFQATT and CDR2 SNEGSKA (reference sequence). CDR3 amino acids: CSARARDKSSYNEQFF. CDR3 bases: TGCAGTGCTAGAGCTCGGGACAAGAGCTCCTACAATGAGCAGTTCTTC.

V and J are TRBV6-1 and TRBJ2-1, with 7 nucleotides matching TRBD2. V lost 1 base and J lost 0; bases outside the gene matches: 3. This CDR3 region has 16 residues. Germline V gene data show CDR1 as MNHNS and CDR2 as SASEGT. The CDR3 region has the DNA TGTGCCAGCAGTGAAGTCGGGGGGAGCTCCTACAATGAGCAGTTCTTC. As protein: CASSEVGGSSYNEQFF.

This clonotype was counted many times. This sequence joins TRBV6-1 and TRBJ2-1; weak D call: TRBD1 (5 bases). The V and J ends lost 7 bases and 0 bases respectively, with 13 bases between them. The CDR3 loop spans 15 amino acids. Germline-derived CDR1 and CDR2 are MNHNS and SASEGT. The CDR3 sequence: CASKTAPLSYNEQFF. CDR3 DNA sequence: TGTGCCAGCAAGACAGCTCCGCTCTCCTACAATGAGCAGTTCTTC.

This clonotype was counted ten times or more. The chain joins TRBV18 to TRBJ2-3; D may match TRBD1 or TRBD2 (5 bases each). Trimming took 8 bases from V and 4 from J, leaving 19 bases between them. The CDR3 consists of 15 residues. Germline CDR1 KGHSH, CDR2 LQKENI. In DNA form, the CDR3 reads TGTGCCAGCGCCACCACGGGCAGGGAGTCAGATACGCAGTATTTT. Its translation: CASATTGRESDTQYF. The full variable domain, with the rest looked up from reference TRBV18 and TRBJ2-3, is NAGVMQNPRHLVRRRGQEARLRCSPMKGHSHVYWYRQLPEEGLKFMVYLQKENIIDESGMPKERFSAEFPKEGPSILRIQQVVRGDSAAYFCASATTGRESDTQYFGPGTRLTVL.